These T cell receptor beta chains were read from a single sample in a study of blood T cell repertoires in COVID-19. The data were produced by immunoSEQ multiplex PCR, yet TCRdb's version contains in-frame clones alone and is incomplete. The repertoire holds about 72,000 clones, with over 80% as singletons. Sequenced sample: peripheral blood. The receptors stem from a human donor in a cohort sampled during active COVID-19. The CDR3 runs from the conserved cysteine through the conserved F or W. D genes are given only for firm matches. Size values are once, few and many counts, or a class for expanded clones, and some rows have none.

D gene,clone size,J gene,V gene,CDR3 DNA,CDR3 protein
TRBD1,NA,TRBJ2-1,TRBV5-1,TGCGCCAGCAGCTTGGTGGCAGGGGGTGCTTTCTCCTACAATGAGCAGTTCTTC,CASSLVAGGAFSYNEQFF
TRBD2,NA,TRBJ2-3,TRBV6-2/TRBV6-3,TGTGCCAGCAGTTATTCTAGCGGATTACACCGTTATGGCACAGATACGCAGTATTTT,CASSYSSGLHRYGTDTQYF
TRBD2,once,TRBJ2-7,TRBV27,TGTGCCAGCAGTTTATTCCTCAGTCGGGAGGGCTCCTACGAGCAGTACTTC,CASSLFLSREGSYEQYF
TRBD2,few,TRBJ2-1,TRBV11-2,TGTGCCAGCAGCTTAGATAGTAGCGGGAGTGGGAATGAGCAGTTCTTC,CASSLDSSGSGNEQFF
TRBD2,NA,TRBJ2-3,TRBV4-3,TGCGCCAGCAGCCGAAGAGGGCGGGAGGGCCCTCGTGACACAGATACGCAGTATTTT,CASSRRGREGPRDTDTQYF
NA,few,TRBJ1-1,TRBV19,TGTGCCAGTAGCAACAGGGAGGGGAACACTGAAGCTTTCTTT,CASSNREGNTEAFF
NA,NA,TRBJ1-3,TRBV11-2,TGTGCCAGCAGCTTACGCGGGGCGGGGGGAAACACCATATATTTT,CASSLRGAGGNTIYF
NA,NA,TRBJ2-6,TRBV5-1,TGCGCCAGCAGCTCAACAGTCGCGGGGAGTGGGGCCAACGTCCTGACTTTC,CASSSTVAGSGANVLTF
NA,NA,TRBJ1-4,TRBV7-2,TGTGCCAGCAGCTTAAACGCAGGTACCGAAGAAAAACTGTTTTTT,CASSLNAGTEEKLFF
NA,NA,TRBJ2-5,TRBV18,TGTGCCAGCTCACCTCCAGGCGGGACCAGAATAGAGACCCAGTACTTC,CASSPPGGTRIETQYF
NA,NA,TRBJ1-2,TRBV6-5,TGTGCCAGCAGTTTACAGGGCAACTATGGCTACACCTTC,CASSLQGNYGYTF
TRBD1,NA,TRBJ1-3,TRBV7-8,TGTGCCAGCAGCCTACAGACTTGGACAGGCCACTCTGGAAACACCATATATTTT,CASSLQTWTGHSGNTIYF
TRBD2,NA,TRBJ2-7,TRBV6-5,TGTGCCAGCAGAGCGGCTAGCGGGGGATACGAGCAGTACTTC,CASRAASGGYEQYF
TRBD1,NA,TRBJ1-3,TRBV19,TGTGCCAGTAGCAGTGACAGGGTGGAAAACACCATATATTTT,CASSSDRVENTIYF
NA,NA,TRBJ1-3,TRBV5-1,TGCGCCAGCAGCTTGACGAGGGTCGGCGAGGACACCATATATTTT,CASSLTRVGEDTIYF
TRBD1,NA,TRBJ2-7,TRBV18,TGTGCCAGCTCACCGCGACAGGGGGCGGAGGAGCAGTACTTC,CASSPRQGAEEQYF
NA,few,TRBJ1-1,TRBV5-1,TGCGCCAGCAGCCGTTCCGGGAACACTGAAGCTTTCTTT,CASSRSGNTEAFF
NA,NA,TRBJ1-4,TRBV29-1,TGCAGCGTTGGTCGGAGTAATGAAAAACTGTTTTTT,CSVGRSNEKLFF
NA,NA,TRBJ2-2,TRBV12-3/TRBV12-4,TGTGCCAGCGGGCCTTCGAACACCGGGGAGCTGTTTTTT,CASGPSNTGELFF
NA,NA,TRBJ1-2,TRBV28,TGTGCCAGCAGTTCGGCAGGGGCTAACTATGGCTACACCTTC,CASSSAGANYGYTF
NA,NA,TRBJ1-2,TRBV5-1,TGCGCCAGCAGCTTGGGAGGGTCCGGAGGCTACACCTTC,CASSLGGSGGYTF
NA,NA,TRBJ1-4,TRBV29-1,TGCAGCGTCGGGTTATCTAATGAAAAACTGTTTTTT,CSVGLSNEKLFF
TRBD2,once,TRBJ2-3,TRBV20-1,TGCAGTGCCAGTGGATTAGCGGGAGGGCCGTCAGATACGCAGTATTTT,CSASGLAGGPSDTQYF
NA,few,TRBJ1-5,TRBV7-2,TGTGCCAGCAGCTTACAGGGTTCCAATAGCAATCAGCCCCAGCATTTT,CASSLQGSNSNQPQHF
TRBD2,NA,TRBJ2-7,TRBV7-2,TGTGCCAGCAGCTCCTCGGTCGGGGGGAGCTACGAGCAGTACTTC,CASSSSVGGSYEQYF
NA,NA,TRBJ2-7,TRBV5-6,TGTGCCAGCAGCTCACCCCTAAGCGCAGGACTCTACGAGCAGTACTTC,CASSSPLSAGLYEQYF
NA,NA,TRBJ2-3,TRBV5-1,TGCGCCAGCAGCTTGGGTATGCTGGCGGCGTGGACAGATACGCAGTATTTT,CASSLGMLAAWTDTQYF
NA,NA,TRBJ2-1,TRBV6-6,TGTGCCAGCTCCATTTTGCTAGACAATGAGCAGTTCTTC,CASSILLDNEQFF
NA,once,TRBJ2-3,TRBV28,TGTGCCAGCACGCTCTGGGCGGGTAGCACAGATACGCAGTATTTT,CASTLWAGSTDTQYF
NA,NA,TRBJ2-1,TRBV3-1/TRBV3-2,TGTGCCAGCAGCCCCCGTATTGAGCAGTTCTTC,CASSPRIEQFF
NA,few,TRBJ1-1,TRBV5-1,TGCGCCAGCAGCTTGGTGGGGGGAGAGACTGAAGCTTTCTTT,CASSLVGGETEAFF
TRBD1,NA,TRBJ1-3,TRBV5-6,TGTGCCAGCAGCTGGGGGCCGGGACAGGGGTCTGGAAACACCATATATTTT,CASSWGPGQGSGNTIYF
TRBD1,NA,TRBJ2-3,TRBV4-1,TGCGCCAGCAGCCAATTATCAGGGGGCGAGGCAGATACGCAGTATTTT,CASSQLSGGEADTQYF
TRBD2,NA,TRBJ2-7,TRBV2,TGTGCCAGCAGTGTGGAGCAGGGAGGGTACGAGCAGTACTTC,CASSVEQGGYEQYF
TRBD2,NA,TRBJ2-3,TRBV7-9,TGTGCCAGCAGCTCCCTCCTAGCGGGAGTCACAGATACGCAGTATTTT,CASSSLLAGVTDTQYF
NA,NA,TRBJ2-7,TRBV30,TGTGCCTGGACAGGGGCCTACGAGCAGTACTTC,CAWTGAYEQYF
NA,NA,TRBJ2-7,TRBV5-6,TGTGCCAGCAGCTTGGTATCGGGCGAGCAGTACTTC,CASSLVSGEQYF
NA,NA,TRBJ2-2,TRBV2,TGTGCCAGCAGCCGTACTAGTACCGACGGGGAGCTGTTTTTT,CASSRTSTDGELFF
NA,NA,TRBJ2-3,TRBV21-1,TGTGCCAGCAGCAAGGGACTAGCGTTGGGCACAGATACGCAGTATTTT,CASSKGLALGTDTQYF
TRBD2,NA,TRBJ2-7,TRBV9,TGTGCCAGCAGCCCAGGGGCGGGGGGGAGTGAGCAGTACTTC,CASSPGAGGSEQYF
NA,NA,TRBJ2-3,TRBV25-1,TGTGCCACCCGGGACACCTTCGTCCACACAGATACGCAGTATTTT,CATRDTFVHTDTQYF
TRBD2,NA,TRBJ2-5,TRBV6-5,TGTGCCAGCAGTTACTCGAGCGGGAGAGGTGTAGAGACCCAGTACTTC,CASSYSSGRGVETQYF
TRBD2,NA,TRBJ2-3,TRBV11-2,TGTGCCAGCCGGAGGGCGGGAGGGACTAGCACAGATACGCAGTATTTT,CASRRAGGTSTDTQYF
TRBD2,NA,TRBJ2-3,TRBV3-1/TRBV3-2,TGTGCCAGCAGCCGAAGTTGGACTAGACAATACACAGATACGCAGTATTTT,CASSRSWTRQYTDTQYF
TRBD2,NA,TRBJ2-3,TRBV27,TGTGCCAGCAGTGTACAAACCGGGACTAGCGGGAGGGATACGCAGTATTTT,CASSVQTGTSGRDTQYF
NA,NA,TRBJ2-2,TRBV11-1,TGTGCCAGCAGCTTACCATTCACCGGGGAGCTGTTTTTT,CASSLPFTGELFF
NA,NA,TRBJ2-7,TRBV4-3,TGCGCCAGCAGCCTAAGTCGGGGATACGAGCAGTACTTC,CASSLSRGYEQYF
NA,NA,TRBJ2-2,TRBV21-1,TGTGCCAGCAGCAAACCGCCTAGCAGGAGAGGGACCGGGGAGCTGTTTTTT,CASSKPPSRRGTGELFF
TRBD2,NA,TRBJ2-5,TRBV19,TGTGCCAGTACTCTCCGAGGCGGGAGGGGACAAGAGACCCAGTACTTC,CASTLRGGRGQETQYF
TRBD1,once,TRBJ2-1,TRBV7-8,TGTGCCAGCAGCCGACAGACAGGGGTAAGCAATGAGCAGTTCTTC,CASSRQTGVSNEQFF
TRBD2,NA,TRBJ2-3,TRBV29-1,TGCAGCGTTGGGGGGACTAGCGGCACAGATACGCAGTATTTT,CSVGGTSGTDTQYF
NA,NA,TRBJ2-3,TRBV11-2,TGTGCCAGCAGCTTACTCGGGAATACGCAGTATTTT,CASSLLGNTQYF
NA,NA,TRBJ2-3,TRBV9,TGTGCCAGCAGCGTATCCAGCGGGAGCACAGATACGCAGTATTTT,CASSVSSGSTDTQYF
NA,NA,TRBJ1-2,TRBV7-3,TGTGCCAGCAGCCCCCGGGGGGGGGACGGCTACACCTTC,CASSPRGGDGYTF
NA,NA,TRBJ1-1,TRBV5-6,TGTGCCAGCACCCTCTACTGGTCTGTGAACACTGAAGCTTTCTTT,CASTLYWSVNTEAFF
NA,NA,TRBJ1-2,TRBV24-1,TGTGCCACCCGCGGGGGGCAGGACTATGGCTACACCTTC,CATRGGQDYGYTF
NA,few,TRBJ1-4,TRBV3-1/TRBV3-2,TGTGCCAGCAGCCAAGTGGAGGGAAGTGGCCTGTTTTTT,CASSQVEGSGLFF
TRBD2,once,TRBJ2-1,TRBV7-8,TGTGCCAGCAGCTCGAGACTAGCGGGGGGGCCTCGAGAGCAGTTCTTC,CASSSRLAGGPREQFF